The rows below give T cell receptor beta chains drawn from one sample of a study of T-cell reconstitution after alpha-beta-depleted transplantation in children. TCRdb processed the PCR reads anew with MiXCR; each CDR3 protein has one entry. Altogether 800,000 to 1,000,000 distinct CDR3 sequences are present, roughly 29% being singletons, with the ten largest covering over 25%. Here the sequenced sample was PBMCs, mostly from graft donor cells, taken 360 days after TCRalphabeta/CD19-depleted stem cell transplant. These receptors originate from a boy under two years old who had a stem cell transplant for SCID, so the T cells may come from the graft donor. Both conserved end residues are part of each CDR3. A D gene is named only where the DNA matches it firmly. The size field is filled for only some rows; it gives once, few, many or a size class.

TRBD2,TRBJ2-1,TRBV7-2,few,CASSLDGTRNEQFF,TGTGCCAGCAGCTTAGACGGGACTAGAAATGAGCAGTTCTTC
TRBD1,TRBJ1-1,TRBV12-3/TRBV12-4,.,CASRGDRALGTEAFF,TGTGCCAGCAGGGGGGACAGGGCGCTCGGCACTGAAGCTTTCTTT
.,TRBJ1-1,TRBV20-1,.,CSAREIDNRNTEAFF,TGCAGTGCTAGAGAGATTGACAACAGGAACACTGAAGCTTTCTTT
.,TRBJ2-1,TRBV3-1,.,CASSPTRTLVDEQFF,TGTGCCAGCAGCCCCACCAGGACCCTCGTCGATGAGCAGTTCTTC
.,TRBJ2-2,TRBV9,.,CASSVEGKTTIYTGELFF,TGTGCCAGCAGCGTGGAGGGGAAAACTACAATCTACACCGGGGAGCTGTTTTTT
.,TRBJ2-2,TRBV10-2,.,CATQRQNTGELFF,TGCGCCACCCAGAGACAGAACACCGGGGAGCTGTTTTTT
TRBD2,TRBJ2-1,TRBV7-9,.,CASSFSGGFDEQFF,TGTGCCAGCAGCTTTAGCGGGGGGTTCGATGAGCAGTTCTTC
TRBD2,TRBJ2-3,TRBV7-9,.,CASSQRLAGRDTQYF,TGTGCCAGCAGCCAGCGACTAGCGGGGCGCGATACGCAGTATTTT
.,TRBJ2-7,TRBV28,many,CASRGQSSSYEQYF,TGTGCCAGCAGAGGACAGTCGAGCTCCTACGAGCAGTACTTC
.,TRBJ2-1,TRBV12-3/TRBV12-4,.,CASRTTGSSYNEQFF,TGTGCCAGCAGAACGACAGGAAGCTCCTACAATGAGCAGTTCTTC
.,TRBJ2-3,TRBV28,.,CASSYPRGDTQYF,TGTGCCAGCAGTTACCCCCGGGGAGATACGCAGTATTTT
.,TRBJ2-5,TRBV18,.,CASSPERGRNQETQYF,TGTGCCAGCTCACCGGAGAGGGGACGGAACCAAGAGACCCAGTACTTC
.,TRBJ2-3,TRBV28,.,CASSLGGPPHTDTQYF,TGTGCCAGCAGTTTGGGGGGTCCCCCCCACACAGATACGCAGTATTTT
TRBD2,TRBJ2-7,TRBV12-3/TRBV12-4,few,CASSPRTSGPSYEQYF,TGTGCCAGCAGTCCGCGGACTAGCGGGCCGTCCTACGAGCAGTACTTC
.,TRBJ2-2,TRBV19,.,CASSAYQGRVTGELFF,TGTGCCAGTAGCGCCTATCAGGGCCGGGTGACCGGGGAGCTGTTTTTT
.,TRBJ2-3,TRBV5-5,few,CASSLVGWAGLTDTQYF,TGTGCCAGCAGCTTGGTGGGTTGGGCGGGGCTCACAGATACGCAGTATTTT
.,TRBJ1-5,TRBV20-1,.,CSARRDGQGNQPQHF,TGCAGTGCTAGACGGGATGGGCAGGGCAATCAGCCCCAGCATTTT
TRBD1,TRBJ1-1,TRBV29-1,few,CSGGQGRAEAFF,TGCAGCGGAGGACAGGGGAGGGCTGAAGCTTTCTTT
TRBD2,TRBJ2-3,TRBV15,.,CATSRGLPGRTDTQYF,TGTGCCACCAGCAGGGGACTACCTGGTCGCACAGATACGCAGTATTTT
.,TRBJ2-1,TRBV6-2/TRBV6-3,.,CASSRGHPGNEQFF,TGTGCCAGCAGTCGGGGGCACCCAGGGAATGAGCAGTTCTTC